The 32 T cell receptor beta chains below come from one sample, sequenced in a study of shared clonotypes between healthy human individuals. TCRdb keeps only in-frame clones here, not all; method: immunoSEQ multiplex PCR. The sample holds around 2.5 million clones, 93% seen once. The source material was naive CD4+ T cells from PBMCs. Subset meaning: CD45RA+ positively selected. These receptors were taken from a man aged 18 to 30 in good health. Some clones in this sample may be carry-over from other donors' samples.

V and J are TRBV27 and TRBJ1-2; no clear D. The germline V gene encodes CDR1 MNHEY and CDR2 SMNVEV (reference sequence). V dropped 3 bases and J dropped 0 bases, with 11 bases sitting between them. This CDR3 contains 15 residues. This chain's CDR3 is CASSFPPTTNYGYTF. CDR3 in DNA: TGTGCCAGCAGTTTTCCCCCGACAACTAACTATGGCTACACCTTC.

The chain uses TRBV5-1 and TRBJ1-2, with D perhaps matching TRBD1 (5 bases). The CDR3 has 14 amino acids. V was shortened by 0 bases and J by 5 bases, with 11 bases between the two germline ends. CDR1 is SGHRS, CDR2 YFSETQ, per germline. The CDR3 loop reads CASSLDFGGYGYTF. Here the CDR3 DNA reads TGCGCCAGCAGCTTGGACTTCGGGGGGTATGGCTACACCTTC.

This chain joins TRBV5-1 and TRBJ2-6; 16 bases fit TRBD2. V trimming: 4 bases; J trimming: 4 bases; junction bases outside the gene matches: 8. Germline assignment: CDR1 SGHRS and CDR2 YFSETQ. This CDR3 is built from 19 residues. The CDR3 here is CASSRGLAGGPPGANVLTF. Written as DNA, the CDR3 is TGCGCCAGCAGCCGGGGACTAGCGGGAGGGCCCCCCGGGGCCAACGTCCTGACTTTC. The entire variable domain, with the rest obtained from reference TRBV5-1 and TRBJ2-6, is as follows: KAGVTQTPRYLIKTRGQQVTLSCSPISGHRSVSWYQQTPGQGLQFLFEYFSETQRNKGNFPGRFSGRQFSNSRSEMNVSTLELGDSALYLCASSRGLAGGPPGANVLTFGAGSRLTVL.

This chain uses TRBV11-3 with TRBJ2-1; D call uncertain. This CDR3 is built from 12 residues. Germline V lookup: CDR1 SGHNT, CDR2 YENEEA. V was clipped by 1 base and J by 4 bases, with 2 bases between them. DNA of the CDR3: TGTGCCAGCAGCTTAGTATACAATGAGCAGTTCTTC. It translates to CASSLVYNEQFF.

The V call is TRBV18, the J call TRBJ2-5; unclear D gene. The CDR3 is 12 residues long. Trimming took 5 bases from V and 3 from J, leaving 7 bases between them. Germline CDR1 reads KGHSH; CDR2 reads LQKENI. The DNA for the CDR3 is TGTGCCAGCTCAGTTCAAGAAGAGACCCAGTACTTC. This translates into CASSVQEETQYF.

The chain links TRBV29-1 to TRBJ1-1, with TRBD1 identical over 7 bases. The germline V gene has CDR1 SQVTM and CDR2 ANQGSEA. The CDR3 has 11 amino acids. After removal of 4 bases from V and 4 bases from J, the junction contained 0 bases not matched to a gene. The CDR3 bases are TGCAGCGTTGGGACAGGCACTGAAGCTTTCTTT. This sequence encodes CSVGTGTEAFF.

This clone occurred once. One end of the junction fails to match germline, which may point to a read error. This sequence joins TRBV28 and TRBJ1-2; tentatively, D is TRBD1 (6 bases). This CDR3 has 12 residues. The germline V gene has CDR1 MDHEN and CDR2 SYDVKM. The CDR3 loop is CASSLRGAFSAF. The CDR3 bases are TGTGCCAGCAGTTTACGGGGGGCCTTCAGTGCCTTC.

J is TRBJ1-1 and V is TRBV6-1; no reliable D call. This CDR3 contains 13 residues. Between the trimmed V and J ends, which lost 3 bases and 8 bases, there was a span of 13 bases. From germline, CDR1 is MNHNS and CDR2 SASEGT. As DNA, the CDR3 is TGTGCCAGCAGTGAGATCCGGTCGACCGAAGCTTTCTTT. Amino acids: CASSEIRSTEAFF.

The chain employs TRBV5-1 and TRBJ1-2; D is unresolved. Germline-derived CDR1 and CDR2 are SGHRS and YFSETQ. V dropped 0 bases and J dropped 7 bases, with 10 bases sitting between them. The CDR3 is 13 amino acids. CDR3 loop: CASSLVPDGGYTF. For the CDR3, the DNA is TGCGCCAGCAGCTTGGTTCCGGATGGTGGCTACACCTTC.

This clone has a single count. The V and J genes are TRBV18 and TRBJ2-3; perhaps D is TRBD1 or TRBD2 (7 bases each). This CDR3 is built from 17 residues. Trimming took 3 bases from V and 5 from J, leaving 21 bases between them. The germline V gene has CDR1 KGHSH and CDR2 LQKENI. The CDR3 region is CASSPREWGGGRDTQYF. The CDR3 nucleotides read TGTGCCAGCTCACCCCGAGAATGGGGAGGGGGCAGAGATACGCAGTATTTT.

The J gene is TRBJ1-1, the V gene TRBV29-1; perhaps TRBD1 as D (6 bases). The germline CDR1 and CDR2 sequences are SQVTM and ANQGSEA. Trimming stripped 3 bases from V and 5 bases from J, with 19 bases between. There are 15 residues in the CDR3. The CDR3 nucleotides read TGCAGCGTTGACCCCTTTGGACAGCGAGGAACTGAAGCTTTCTTT. Translating it yields CSVDPFGQRGTEAFF.

The chain couples TRBV4-2 to TRBJ2-5; D unclear. Germline CDR1 LGHNA, CDR2 YNFKEQ. CDR3 length: 14 amino acids. The ends were cut back, 1 base at V and 2 bases at J, with 8 bases in the middle. CDR3 region: CASSQGRAQETQYF. CDR3 nucleotide sequence: TGTGCCAGCAGCCAAGGTAGGGCTCAAGAGACCCAGTACTTC.

On this clone itself: Other nucleotide sequences from this sample produce the same CDR3. This rearrangement joins TRBV6-5 to TRBJ1-1; no reliable D call. Germline loops: CDR1 MNHEY, CDR2 SVGAGI. This CDR3 contains 11 residues. Trimming left V 7 bases short and J 0 bases short, with 3 bases between. The CDR3 nucleotides are TGTGCCAGCAAACTGAACACTGAAGCTTTCTTT. Protein sequence: CASKLNTEAFF.

Concerning this clone itself: Other DNA sequences in the sample encode the same CDR3. The chain links TRBV19 to TRBJ2-7; tentatively, D is TRBD2 (6 bases). Germline CDR1 LNHDA, CDR2 SQIVND (reference sequence). The ends were cut back, 2 bases at V and 2 bases at J, with 10 bases in the middle. The CDR3 runs to 14 residues. CDR3 nucleotide sequence: TGTGCCAGTAGTATAACCGGGAGCCCCTACGAGCAGTACTTC. Translated, it gives CASSITGSPYEQYF.

The chain is built from TRBV28 and TRBJ2-5, with 12 bases lining up with TRBD2. V dropped 6 bases and J dropped 2; count of bases not matched to a gene: 4. Germline CDR1 reads MDHEN; CDR2 reads SYDVKM. This CDR3 has 15 residues. CDR3 sequence (DNA): TGTGCCAGCAGCTCTAGCGGGAGGGCTCAAGAGACCCAGTACTTC. Protein: CASSSSGRAQETQYF.

With respect to this clone: The same CDR3 is also encoded by other DNA sequences in this sample. J is TRBJ2-7 and V is TRBV18; D is ambiguous. This CDR3 is 13 amino acids long. V lost 0 bases and J lost 3, with 6 bases in between. CDR1 KGHSH and CDR2 LQKENI come from the germline V gene. The CDR3 protein is CASSPPSVYEQYF. The CDR3 DNA sequence: TGTGCCAGCTCACCACCCTCTGTCTACGAGCAGTACTTC. Combining the CDR3 with reference TRBV18 and TRBJ2-7 gives the whole variable domain NAGVMQNPRHLVRRRGQEARLRCSPMKGHSHVYWYRQLPEEGLKFMVYLQKENIIDESGMPKERFSAEFPKEGPSILRIQQVVRGDSAAYFCASSPPSVYEQYFGPGTRLTVT.

Note on this clone: One end of the junction does not line up with germline, which may come from a read error. The chain employs TRBV6-1 and TRBJ2-7; 12 bases map to TRBD2. This CDR3 has 14 amino acids. Germline values: CDR1 MNHNS, CDR2 SASEGT. The chain's CDR3 is CASSRLAGAGPGGF. The CDR3 nucleotides are TGTGCCAGCTCCCGACTAGCGGGAGCGGGCCCGGGGGGCTTC.

The rearrangement links TRBV5-1 to TRBJ2-3; D gene unclear. V was trimmed by 0 bases and J by 6 bases, leaving 14 bases between them. The CDR3 sequence is 15 residues long. Per the germline V gene, CDR1 is SGHRS and CDR2 is YFSETQ. The CDR3 DNA reads as TGCGCCAGCAGCTTGGTGGGCCGACTCGGGGATACGCAGTATTTT. This sequence encodes CASSLVGRLGDTQYF.

V gene TRBV11-2 combines with J gene TRBJ1-2; TRBD1 matches at 8 bases. J was trimmed by 6 bases and V by 5 bases; bases with no gene match: 8. From germline, CDR1 is SGHAT and CDR2 FQNNGV. The CDR3 contains 14 residues. The CDR3 bases are TGTGCCAGCAGCCTACGGGACAGGTTTCATGGCTACACCTTC. Protein sequence: CASSLRDRFHGYTF.

The CDR3 loop reads CASSKWLGVNTEAFF. CDR3 nucleotides: TGTGCCAGCAGCAAATGGCTGGGAGTGAACACTGAAGCTTTCTTT. The rearrangement links TRBV21-1 to TRBJ1-1. TRBV21-1 represents a pseudogene. The CDR3 has 15 amino acids.

Regarding this clone: This specimen includes other DNA sequences encoding the same CDR3. The J gene is TRBJ1-1, the V gene TRBV28; TRBD1 agrees at 7 bases. The germline V gene has CDR1 MDHEN and CDR2 SYDVKM. This CDR3 is built from 14 residues. The trim removed 4 bases at V and 0 bases at J, leaving 2 bases unmatched. The CDR3 reads CASSSRGLNTEAFF. The CDR3, as DNA: TGTGCCAGCAGTTCCAGGGGGTTGAACACTGAAGCTTTCTTT.

A single count supports this clone. This chain links TRBV4-2 with TRBJ2-1, with 11 positions matching TRBD2. V dropped 2 bases and J dropped 1; count of bases not matched to a gene: 4. Germline V gene data show CDR1 as LGHNA and CDR2 as YNFKEQ. The CDR3 runs 17 residues. The CDR3 is CASSQFLAGGSYNEQFF. In DNA, the CDR3 is TGTGCCAGCAGCCAATTTCTAGCGGGAGGTTCCTACAATGAGCAGTTCTTC.

The chain has TRBV28 and TRBJ2-7; TRBD1 aligns across 10 bases. CDR3 size: 17 residues. CDR1 MDHEN and CDR2 SYDVKM come from the germline V gene. V gave up 2 bases and J gave up 1 base; unmatched junction bases: 8. The CDR3 coding sequence is TGTGCCAGCAGTTTAAATCCTCCGGGACAGGGGTCCTACGAGCAGTACTTC. Protein product: CASSLNPPGQGSYEQYF. The whole variable domain, remainder taken from reference TRBV28 and TRBJ2-7, is DVKVTQSSRYLVKRTGEKVFLECVQDMDHENMFWYRQDPGLGLRLIYFSYDVKMKEKGDIPEGYSVSREKKERFSLILESASTNQTSMYLCASSLNPPGQGSYEQYFGPGTRLTVT.

In the case of this clone: Additional DNA sequences in this sample encode the identical CDR3. The V and J genes are TRBV28 and TRBJ1-2; D ambiguous. The ends were cut back, 5 bases at V and 2 bases at J, with 6 bases in the middle. The CDR3 is 12 residues long. CDR1 and CDR2 from the germline V gene are MDHEN and SYDVKM. CDR3 sequence: CASSPINYGYTF. The CDR3 nucleotides read TGTGCCAGCAGTCCCATCAACTATGGCTACACCTTC.

The chain carries TRBV4-3 and TRBJ2-7, with D possibly being TRBD2 (5 bases). V was shortened by 0 bases and J by 0 bases, with 12 bases between the two germline ends. This CDR3 is 16 amino acids long. The germline V gene has CDR1 LGHNA and CDR2 YSLEER. CDR3 DNA sequence: TGCGCCAGCAGCCAAGATCGGACTCTAGCCTCCTACGAGCAGTACTTC. Encoded protein: CASSQDRTLASYEQYF.

The chain combines TRBV28 with TRBJ2-7, with D perhaps matching TRBD2 (6 bases). Germline V CDR1 and CDR2: MDHEN, SYDVKM. The CDR3 extends over 15 amino acids. V was shortened by 4 bases and J by 1 base, with 14 bases between the two germline ends. The CDR3, as DNA: TGTGCCAGCAGTTCCACGGGAGACTGGTCCTACGAGCAGTACTTC. Translation gives CASSSTGDWSYEQYF.

The chain combines TRBV2 with TRBJ2-7; D remains ambiguous. Trimming pared 4 bases from V and 6 bases from J, leaving 16 bases between. CDR3 length equals 14 residues. CDR1 and CDR2 (germline): SNHLY, FYNNEI. The CDR3 sequence: CASSVSNRGTEQYF. CDR3 nucleotides: TGTGCCAGCAGTGTATCCAACAGAGGTACCGAGCAGTACTTC.

The chain couples TRBV4-2 to TRBJ2-1; D is unresolved. In germline, CDR1 is LGHNA, CDR2 YNFKEQ. Trimming shortened V by 2 bases and J by 0 bases, and 8 bases separated the two germline ends. The CDR3 runs to 15 residues. This CDR3 reads CASSQNPGSYNEQFF. The CDR3 DNA reads TGTGCCAGCAGCCAAAATCCAGGCTCCTACAATGAGCAGTTCTTC.

The V gene is TRBV7-9, the J gene TRBJ2-7, with 9 bases aligning to TRBD2. Germline CDR1 reads SEHNR; CDR2 reads FQNEAQ (reference sequence). The trim removed 5 bases at V and 0 bases at J, leaving 17 bases unmatched. The CDR3 consists of 19 residues. The CDR3 sequence: CASSLTGSGSSPRSYEQYF. The CDR3 nucleotides read TGTGCCAGCAGCCTCACGGGTAGCGGGAGCTCTCCCCGCTCCTACGAGCAGTACTTC.

As for this clone: In the same sample, other DNA sequences code for this CDR3. The genes are TRBV7-3 and TRBJ2-1; 9 nucleotides line up with TRBD2. J gave up 2 bases and V 5 bases, and 4 bases lay outside the gene matches. CDR3 length: 15 residues. Germline V gene lookup returns CDR1 SGHTA and CDR2 FQGTGA. This CDR3 is CASSPRLAAYNEQFF. The CDR3 DNA follows: TGTGCCAGCAGCCCCAGACTAGCGGCCTACAATGAGCAGTTCTTC.

This chain joins TRBV6-5 and TRBJ1-1, with unresolved D. Trimming left V 6 bases short and J 1 base short, with 9 bases between. The CDR3 spans 13 residues. The germline CDR1 and CDR2 sequences are MNHEY and SVGAGI. The CDR3 region has the DNA TGTGCCAGCAGACCAGGAGGGAACACTGAAGCTTTCTTT. This codes for CASRPGGNTEAFF.

This clone occurred once. The rearrangement joins TRBV19 to TRBJ2-1; D possibly corresponds to TRBD2 (6 bases). Deletions cut 1 base from V and 7 bases from J, with 14 bases between. This CDR3 contains 15 residues. Germline-derived CDR1 and CDR2 are LNHDA and SQIVND (reference sequence). CDR3 DNA sequence: TGTGCCAGTAGTATAGTCGGGAGAGGGGATAATGAGCAGTTCTTC. It is translated as CASSIVGRGDNEQFF.